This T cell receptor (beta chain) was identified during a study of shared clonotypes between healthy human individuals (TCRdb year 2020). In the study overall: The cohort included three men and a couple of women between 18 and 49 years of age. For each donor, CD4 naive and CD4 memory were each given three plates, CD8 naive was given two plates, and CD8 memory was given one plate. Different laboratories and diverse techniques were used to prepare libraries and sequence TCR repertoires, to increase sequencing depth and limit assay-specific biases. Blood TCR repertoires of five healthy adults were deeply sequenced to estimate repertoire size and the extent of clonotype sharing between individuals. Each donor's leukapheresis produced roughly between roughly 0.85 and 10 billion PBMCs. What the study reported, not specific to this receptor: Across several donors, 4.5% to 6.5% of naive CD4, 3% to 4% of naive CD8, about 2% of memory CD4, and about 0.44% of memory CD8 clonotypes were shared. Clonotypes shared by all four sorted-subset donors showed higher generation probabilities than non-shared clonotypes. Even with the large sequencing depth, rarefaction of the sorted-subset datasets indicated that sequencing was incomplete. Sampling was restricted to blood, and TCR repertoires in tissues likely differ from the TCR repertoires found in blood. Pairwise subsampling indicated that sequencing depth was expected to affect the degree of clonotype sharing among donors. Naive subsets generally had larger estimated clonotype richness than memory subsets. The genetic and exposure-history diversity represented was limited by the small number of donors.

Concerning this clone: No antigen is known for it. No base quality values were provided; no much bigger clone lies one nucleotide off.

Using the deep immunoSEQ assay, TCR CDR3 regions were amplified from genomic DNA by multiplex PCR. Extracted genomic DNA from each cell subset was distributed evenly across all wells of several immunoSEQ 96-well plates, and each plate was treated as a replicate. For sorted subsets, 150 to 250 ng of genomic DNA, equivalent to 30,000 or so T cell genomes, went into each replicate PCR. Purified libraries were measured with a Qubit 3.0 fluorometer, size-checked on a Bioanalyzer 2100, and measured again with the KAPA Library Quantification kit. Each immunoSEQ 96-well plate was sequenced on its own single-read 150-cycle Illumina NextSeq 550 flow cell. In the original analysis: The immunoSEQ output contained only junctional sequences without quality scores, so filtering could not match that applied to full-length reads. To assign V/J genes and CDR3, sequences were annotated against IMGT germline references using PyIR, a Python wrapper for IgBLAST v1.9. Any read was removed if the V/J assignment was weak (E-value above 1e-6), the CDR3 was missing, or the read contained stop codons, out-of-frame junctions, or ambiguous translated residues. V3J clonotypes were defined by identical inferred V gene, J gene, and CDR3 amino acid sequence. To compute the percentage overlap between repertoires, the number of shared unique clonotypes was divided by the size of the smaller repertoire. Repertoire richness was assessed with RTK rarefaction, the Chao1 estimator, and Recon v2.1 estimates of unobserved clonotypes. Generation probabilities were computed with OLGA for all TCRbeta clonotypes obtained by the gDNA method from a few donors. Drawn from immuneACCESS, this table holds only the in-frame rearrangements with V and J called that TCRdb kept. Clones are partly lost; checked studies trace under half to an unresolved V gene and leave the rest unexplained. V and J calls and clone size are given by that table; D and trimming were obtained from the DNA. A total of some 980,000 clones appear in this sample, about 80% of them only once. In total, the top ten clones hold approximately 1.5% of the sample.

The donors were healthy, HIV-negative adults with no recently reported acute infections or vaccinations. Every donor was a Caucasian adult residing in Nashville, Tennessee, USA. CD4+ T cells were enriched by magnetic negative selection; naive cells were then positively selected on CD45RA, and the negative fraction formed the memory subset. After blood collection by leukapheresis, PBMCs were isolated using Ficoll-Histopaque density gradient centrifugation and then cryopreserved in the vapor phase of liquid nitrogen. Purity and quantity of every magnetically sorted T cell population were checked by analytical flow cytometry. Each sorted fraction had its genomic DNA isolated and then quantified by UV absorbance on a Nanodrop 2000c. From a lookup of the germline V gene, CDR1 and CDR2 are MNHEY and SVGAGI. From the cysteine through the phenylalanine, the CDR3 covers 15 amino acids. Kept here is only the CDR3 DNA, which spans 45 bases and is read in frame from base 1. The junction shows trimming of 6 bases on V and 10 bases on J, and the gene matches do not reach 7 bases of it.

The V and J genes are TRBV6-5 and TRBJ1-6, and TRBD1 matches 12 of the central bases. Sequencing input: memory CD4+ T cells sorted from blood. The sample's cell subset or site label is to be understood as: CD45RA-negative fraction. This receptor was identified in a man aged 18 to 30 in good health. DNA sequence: TGTGCCAGCAGGGCGGGACAGGGGGCTTGGTCACCCCTCCACTTT. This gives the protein CASRAGQGAWSPLHF.